This T cell receptor (beta chain) was sequenced for a study of HIV-infected patients and healthy controls. Approximately 500 ng RNA was reverse transcribed with alpha and beta constant-region primers. Each of the alpha and beta chains got its own library through chain-specific third strand synthesis with indices. A single primer pair per chain amplified all rearrangements, with per-molecule barcodes. One entry per CDR3 protein results from TCRdb running MiXCR on the 5' RACE reads. The table has around 18,000 distinct CDR3 sequences, roughly a tenth seen once; the top ten hold under 3.5%. Study results and limitations: During therapy, HIV-associated CDR3s fell significantly in frequency, while CMV-associated CDR3s did not change significantly. In HIV-infected patients, the apparent post-therapy Gini index recovery did not replicate in size-matched data.

This clonotype was counted ten times or more. No antigen is known for it. Germline CDR1 and CDR2: LGHDT and YNNKEL (reference sequence). The length of the CDR3 is 15 residues. The germline V and J ends were trimmed by 0 bases and 6 bases, with 12 bases remaining between them. Whole blood was used without fractionation, so all unsorted peripheral T cells were included. The sequenced material came from blood. This sequence joins TRBV3-1 and TRBJ2-1; D is ambiguous. The sequence was collected from an adult in good health. The CDR3 DNA reads TGTGCCAGCAGCCAAGATCTGGGTCCGGGCAATGAGCAGTTCTTC. Amino acids: CASSQDLGPGNEQFF.